This is a list of T cell receptor beta chains from one sample in a study of blood T cell repertoires in COVID-19. Here immunoSEQ multiplex PCR was the method, and the copy in TCRdb shows in-frame clones only, minus some. The profile shows 110,000 to 150,000 clones, approximately 81% of them singletons. Sequencing was done on a sample of PBMCs or T cells enriched from blood (not recorded which). Source of these receptors: a man aged 35 to 55 with acute COVID-19. Each CDR3 is given with its conserved first and last residue. The D gene is left open where the match is weak. Not all rows give a size; the values are once, few, many and, for expanded clones, a class.

>TRBJ2-1|few|TRBV5-6|TRBD1
TGTGCCAGCAGCCCCGGGACAGGGGGCCGGGATGAGCAGTTCTTC
CASSPGTGGRDEQFF
>TRBJ2-3|.|TRBV18|TRBD2
TGTGCCAGCTCACCATCGGCTAGCGGGAGTGATACGCAGTATTTT
CASSPSASGSDTQYF
>TRBJ2-7|.|TRBV10-3|.
TGTGCCATCAGTAGGGACACGGACAGCGAGCAGTACTTC
CAISRDTDSEQYF
>TRBJ1-1|few|TRBV4-3|.
TGCGCCAGCAGCCACTCAGACTCCGGTGGCCTATTAGGTCTGATGAACACTGAAGCTTTCTTT
CASSHSDSGGLLGLMNTEAFF
>TRBJ1-1|once|TRBV5-1|TRBD1
TGCGCCAGCAGCATACAGGGGGAGGGAAACACTGAAGCTTTCTTT
CASSIQGEGNTEAFF
>TRBJ1-5|.|TRBV6-5|.
TGTGCCAGCAGTCAGGACTCGGCGCGGGATCAGCCCCAGCATTTT
CASSQDSARDQPQHF
>TRBJ2-1|.|TRBV5-6|TRBD1
TGTGCCAGCAGCTACGGACAGGGGGCGTACAATGAGCAGTTCTTC
CASSYGQGAYNEQFF
>TRBJ1-1|.|TRBV12-3/TRBV12-4|.
TGTGCCAGCAGTTGGCGGGGAAACACTGAAGCTTTCTTT
CASSWRGNTEAFF
>TRBJ1-1|.|TRBV4-2|TRBD1
TGTGCCAGCAGCCAAGGGCCCGGACAGGGTCTCGGACCGAACACTGAAGCTTTCTTT
CASSQGPGQGLGPNTEAFF
>TRBJ1-3|few|TRBV5-5|.
TGTGCCAGCACCCGACAAGGAAGGGGCTCTGGAAACACCATATATTTT
CASTRQGRGSGNTIYF
>TRBJ2-3|.|TRBV6-2/TRBV6-3|.
TGTGCCAGCAGTTATCAGTACCTAGATACGCAGTATTTT
CASSYQYLDTQYF
>TRBJ2-2|.|TRBV6-5|TRBD1
TGTGCCAGCAATACAGGGGCCTCGGGCACCGGGGAGCTGTTTTTT
CASNTGASGTGELFF
>TRBJ2-1|.|TRBV19|TRBD2
TGTGCCAGTAGGAAGGCGGGGGGTTCCTACAATGAGCAGTTCTTC
CASRKAGGSYNEQFF
>TRBJ1-3|.|TRBV28|.
TGTGCCAGCAGTTTGGGGGGGGCTGGAAACACCATATATTTT
CASSLGGAGNTIYF
>TRBJ2-7|.|TRBV10-3|.
TGTGCCATCAGTTTCGGACTGTTCTACGAGCAGTACTTC
CAISFGLFYEQYF
>TRBJ1-1|few|TRBV28|.
TGTGCCAGCAACTCCCCGGGACTTCGTGGTACTGAAGCTTTCTTT
CASNSPGLRGTEAFF
>TRBJ2-5|.|TRBV7-7|TRBD1
TGTGCCAGCAGCCCTGACAGGGCTGTGAGGGAGACCCAGTACTTC
CASSPDRAVRETQYF
>TRBJ1-2|.|TRBV4-3|TRBD1
TGCGCCAGCAGCCAAGCTGGGGGACAGCTCCATGGCTACACCTTC
CASSQAGGQLHGYTF